This TCR beta chain was recorded in a study of blood T cells in healthy people across ages. Study-level results: The long-lived group displayed more naive CD4+ cells, plus higher diversity, than the aged donors did. Calculation of diversity from one million T cells yielded estimates considered to be underestimates.

This clonotype came up a few times. Its antigen is unknown. The CDR3 has 13 residues. V lost 6 bases to trimming and J lost 9 bases; unmatched junction nucleotides: 8. Germline V gene lookup returns CDR1 WNHNN and CDR2 SYGVQD (reference sequence). A second PCR of roughly 7 to 11 cycles used a sample-barcoded 5' primer and a J-beta primer mix. TCRdb re-called the 5' RACE reads with MiXCR, one entry per CDR3 protein. The sample carries some 1.5 million distinct CDR3 sequences, 28% recorded once. Every donor provided roughly 10 milliliters of peripheral blood. Isolation per sample recovered at least 6.5 million PBMCs.

The clonotype was recovered from a woman aged 25 to 45 in good health. The V and J genes are TRBV10-1 and TRBJ2-1, with TRBD2 matching 7 bases. The sequencing sample was made of blood. The CDR3 region is CASSRDYLSEQFF. In DNA form, the CDR3 reads TGCGCCAGCAGCAGGGACTACCTCTCTGAGCAGTTCTTC.